The source of this TCR beta chain is a study of T cell responses to AZD1222 COVID-19 vaccine. Points from the study as a whole: Researchers report vaccine-associated CD4 TCRs spanning spike, with dominance at 160-218 and 743-854.

The CDR3 covers 17 residues. V dropped 4 bases and J dropped 4 bases, with 24 bases sitting between them. Germline V gives CDR1 SGHRS, CDR2 YFSETQ. Comment on this clone: Its matching antigen is unknown.

Profiling relied on immunoSEQ multiplex PCR, and the TCRdb table lists in-frame clones only, not all of them. The sample has 100,000 to 150,000 clones; 80% to 90% are singletons. This sample comprised peripheral blood, obtained on day 0 of AZD1222 vaccination. The V call is TRBV5-1, the J call TRBJ2-7; D might be TRBD1 or TRBD2, each matching 5 bases. The source of this sequence is an adult in good health. CDR3 sequence: CASSRSGQSLAAYEQYF. CDR3 nucleotide sequence: TGCGCCAGCAGCCGGTCAGGACAATCCCTAGCTGCTTACGAGCAGTACTTC.